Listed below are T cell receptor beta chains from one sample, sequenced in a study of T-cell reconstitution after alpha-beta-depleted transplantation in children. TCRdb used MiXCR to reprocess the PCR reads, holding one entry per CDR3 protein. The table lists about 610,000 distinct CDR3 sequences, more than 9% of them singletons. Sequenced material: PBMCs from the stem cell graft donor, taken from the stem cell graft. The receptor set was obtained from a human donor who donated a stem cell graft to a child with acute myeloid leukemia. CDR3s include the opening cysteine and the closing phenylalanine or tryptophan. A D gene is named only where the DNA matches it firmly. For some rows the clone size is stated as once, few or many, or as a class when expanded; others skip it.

CDR3aa: CASSLEPSTDTQYF
CDR3nt: TGCGCCAGCAGCTTGGAGCCAAGCACAGATACGCAGTATTTT
abundance: few
v_gene: TRBV5-1
d_gene: .
j_gene: TRBJ2-3

CDR3aa: CASSLGYQPNQPQHF
CDR3nt: TGTGCCAGCAGTTTGGGGTACCAGCCCAATCAGCCCCAGCATTTT
abundance: .
v_gene: TRBV27
d_gene: .
j_gene: TRBJ1-5

CDR3aa: CASSHGPSYEQYF
CDR3nt: TGTGCCAGCAGCCACGGGCCGTCCTACGAGCAGTACTTC
abundance: many
v_gene: TRBV7-3
d_gene: .
j_gene: TRBJ2-7

CDR3aa: CASTLRASAENIQYF
CDR3nt: TGTGCCAGCACCTTAAGGGCTAGCGCAGAAAACATTCAGTACTTC
abundance: .
v_gene: TRBV11-2
d_gene: .
j_gene: TRBJ2-4

CDR3aa: CASSPRQTGGSGANVLTF
CDR3nt: TGTGCCAGCTCACCACGACAGACAGGGGGCTCTGGGGCCAACGTCCTGACTTTC
abundance: few
v_gene: TRBV18
d_gene: TRBD1
j_gene: TRBJ2-6

CDR3aa: CASTSGSSGNTIYF
CDR3nt: TGTGCCAGCACCTCGGGGAGCTCTGGAAACACCATATATTTT
abundance: many
v_gene: TRBV12-3/TRBV12-4
d_gene: .
j_gene: TRBJ1-3

CDR3aa: CSARGDWASGVTDTQYF
CDR3nt: TGCAGTGCTAGAGGGGACTGGGCTAGCGGAGTCACAGATACGCAGTATTTT
abundance: many
v_gene: TRBV20-1
d_gene: TRBD2
j_gene: TRBJ2-3

CDR3aa: CASSRPDRGGNEQYF
CDR3nt: TGTGCCAGCAGTCGACCGGACAGGGGCGGTAATGAGCAGTACTTC
abundance: .
v_gene: TRBV6-2/TRBV6-3
d_gene: TRBD1
j_gene: TRBJ2-7

CDR3aa: CASSFTGTPGGEQYF
CDR3nt: TGCGCCAGCAGCTTCACCGGGACTCCGGGCGGCGAGCAGTACTTC
abundance: .
v_gene: TRBV5-1
d_gene: .
j_gene: TRBJ2-7

CDR3aa: CASSPEQGNTEAFF
CDR3nt: TGCGCCAGCAGCCCAGAACAGGGGAACACTGAAGCTTTCTTT
abundance: few
v_gene: TRBV5-1
d_gene: .
j_gene: TRBJ1-1

CDR3aa: CASSYAPQGLSGNTIYF
CDR3nt: TGTGCCAGCAGTTACGCCCCCCAGGGCCTCTCTGGAAACACCATATATTTT
abundance: .
v_gene: TRBV6-5
d_gene: .
j_gene: TRBJ1-3

CDR3aa: CASRTGRIYGYTF
CDR3nt: TGTGCCAGCAGGACAGGACGGATCTATGGCTACACCTTC
abundance: few
v_gene: TRBV28
d_gene: .
j_gene: TRBJ1-2

CDR3aa: CASSLDGSSYNEQFF
CDR3nt: TGTGCCAGCAGCTTGGATGGATCCTCCTACAATGAGCAGTTCTTC
abundance: many
v_gene: TRBV5-1
d_gene: .
j_gene: TRBJ2-1

CDR3aa: CASSRGQGANIQYF
CDR3nt: TGTGCCAGCAGCCGAGGACAGGGGGCAAACATTCAGTACTTC
abundance: .
v_gene: TRBV7-2
d_gene: TRBD1
j_gene: TRBJ2-4

CDR3aa: CASSQGGTGGSEQYF
CDR3nt: TGCGCCAGCAGCCAAGGCGGGACAGGGGGCTCCGAGCAGTACTTC
abundance: many
v_gene: TRBV4-3
d_gene: TRBD1
j_gene: TRBJ2-7

CDR3aa: CASSFAVNYEQYF
CDR3nt: TGTGCCAGCAGTTTCGCAGTTAACTACGAGCAGTACTTC
abundance: many
v_gene: TRBV12-3/TRBV12-4
d_gene: .
j_gene: TRBJ2-7

CDR3aa: CASSRTSGSAGEQYF
CDR3nt: TGTGCCAGCAGCAGGACTAGCGGGAGTGCTGGGGAGCAGTACTTC
abundance: once
v_gene: TRBV6-2/TRBV6-3
d_gene: TRBD2
j_gene: TRBJ2-7

CDR3aa: CASSQVSGGDTQYF
CDR3nt: TGTGCCAGCAGCCAAGTGTCGGGGGGAGATACGCAGTATTTT
abundance: many
v_gene: TRBV4-2
d_gene: TRBD2
j_gene: TRBJ2-3

CDR3aa: CASNRRGDTQYF
CDR3nt: TGTGCCAGCAACCGGAGGGGAGATACGCAGTATTTT
abundance: many
v_gene: TRBV28
d_gene: .
j_gene: TRBJ2-3

CDR3aa: CSASGRASYNEQFF
CDR3nt: TGCAGTGCTAGCGGGAGGGCCTCTTACAATGAGCAGTTCTTC
abundance: .
v_gene: TRBV20-1
d_gene: TRBD2
j_gene: TRBJ2-1

CDR3aa: CSAQTGNYEQYF
CDR3nt: TGCAGTGCCCAGACAGGGAACTACGAGCAGTACTTC
abundance: many
v_gene: TRBV20-1
d_gene: TRBD1
j_gene: TRBJ2-7

CDR3aa: CASSFPTLSYGYTF
CDR3nt: TGTGCCAGCAGCTTCCCTACCCTATCCTATGGCTACACCTTC
abundance: many
v_gene: TRBV7-9
d_gene: .
j_gene: TRBJ1-2

CDR3aa: CASSVVLGQGNF
CDR3nt: TGTGCCAGCAGCGTAGTCCTGGGACAGGGAAACTTC
abundance: few
v_gene: TRBV9
d_gene: TRBD1
j_gene: TRBJ1-2

CDR3aa: CACADNEQFF
CDR3nt: TGTGCCTGTGCGGACAATGAGCAGTTCTTC
abundance: few
v_gene: TRBV12-3/TRBV12-4
d_gene: .
j_gene: TRBJ2-1

CDR3aa: CATADRGSYEQYF
CDR3nt: TGTGCCACCGCGGACAGGGGGTCCTACGAGCAGTACTTC
abundance: .
v_gene: TRBV19
d_gene: TRBD1
j_gene: TRBJ2-7

CDR3aa: CASSLYRDSSYEQYF
CDR3nt: TGTGCCAGCAGCCTATACCGGGACAGCTCCTACGAGCAGTACTTC
abundance: .
v_gene: TRBV7-2
d_gene: TRBD1
j_gene: TRBJ2-7